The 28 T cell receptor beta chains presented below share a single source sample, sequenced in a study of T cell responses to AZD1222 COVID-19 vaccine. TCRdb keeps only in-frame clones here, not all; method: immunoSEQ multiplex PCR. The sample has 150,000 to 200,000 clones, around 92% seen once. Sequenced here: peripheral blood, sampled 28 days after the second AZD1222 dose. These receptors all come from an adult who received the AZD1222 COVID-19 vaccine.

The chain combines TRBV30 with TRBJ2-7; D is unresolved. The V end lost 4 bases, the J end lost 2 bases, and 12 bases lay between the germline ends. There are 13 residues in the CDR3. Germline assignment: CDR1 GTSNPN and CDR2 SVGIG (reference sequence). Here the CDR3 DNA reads TGTGCCTGGAAACACCCAGGTCCCTACGAGCAGTACTTC. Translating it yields CAWKHPGPYEQYF.

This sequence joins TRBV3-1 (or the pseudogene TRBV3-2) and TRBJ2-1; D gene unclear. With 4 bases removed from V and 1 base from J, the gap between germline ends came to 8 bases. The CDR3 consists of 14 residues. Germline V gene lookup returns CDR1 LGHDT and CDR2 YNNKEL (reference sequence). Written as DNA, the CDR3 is TGTGCCAGCAGCCCGTTCGGGTCCTACAATGAGCAGTTCTTC. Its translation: CASSPFGSYNEQFF.

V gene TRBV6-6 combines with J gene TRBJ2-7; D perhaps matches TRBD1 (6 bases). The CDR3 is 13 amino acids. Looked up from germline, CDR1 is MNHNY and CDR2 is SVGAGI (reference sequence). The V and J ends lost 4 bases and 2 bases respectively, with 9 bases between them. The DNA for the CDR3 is TGTGCCAGCAGTTCCAGGGGCCCCTACGAGCAGTACTTC. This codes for CASSSRGPYEQYF.

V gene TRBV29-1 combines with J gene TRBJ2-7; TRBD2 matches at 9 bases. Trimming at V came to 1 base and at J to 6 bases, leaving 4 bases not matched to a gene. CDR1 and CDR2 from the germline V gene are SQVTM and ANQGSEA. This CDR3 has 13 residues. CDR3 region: CSVEGGLASEQYF. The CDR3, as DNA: TGCAGCGTTGAAGGGGGACTAGCTTCCGAGCAGTACTTC.

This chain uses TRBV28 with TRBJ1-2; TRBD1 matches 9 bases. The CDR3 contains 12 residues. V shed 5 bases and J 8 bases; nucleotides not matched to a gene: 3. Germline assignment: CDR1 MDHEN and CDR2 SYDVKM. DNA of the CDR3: TGTGCCAGCAGTGGGACAGGGCGCGGCTACACCTTC. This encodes CASSGTGRGYTF.

CDR3 amino acids: CASREVKTGEHGYTF. Here the CDR3 DNA reads TGTGCCAGCAGAGAGGTAAAGACAGGGGAACATGGCTACACCTTC. The chain recombines TRBV28 with TRBJ1-2; 8 positions match TRBD1. The CDR3 totals 15 residues. V trimming: 6 bases; J trimming: 6 bases; junction bases outside the gene matches: 12. Per germline, CDR1 MDHEN and CDR2 SYDVKM.

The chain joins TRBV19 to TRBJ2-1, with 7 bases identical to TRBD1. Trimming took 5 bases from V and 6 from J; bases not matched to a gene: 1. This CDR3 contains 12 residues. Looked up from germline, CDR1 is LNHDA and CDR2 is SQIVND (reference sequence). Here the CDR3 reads CASSRQGNEQFF. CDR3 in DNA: TGTGCCAGTAGTCGACAGGGCAATGAGCAGTTCTTC.

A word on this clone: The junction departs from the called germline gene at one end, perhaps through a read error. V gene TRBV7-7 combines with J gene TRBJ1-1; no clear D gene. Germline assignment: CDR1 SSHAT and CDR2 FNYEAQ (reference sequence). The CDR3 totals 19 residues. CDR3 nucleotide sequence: TGTGCTAGCAGCTTATATTCAGGACTCCCCAGGACGTTCGACACTGAAGCTTTCTTT. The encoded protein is CASSLYSGLPRTFDTEAFF.

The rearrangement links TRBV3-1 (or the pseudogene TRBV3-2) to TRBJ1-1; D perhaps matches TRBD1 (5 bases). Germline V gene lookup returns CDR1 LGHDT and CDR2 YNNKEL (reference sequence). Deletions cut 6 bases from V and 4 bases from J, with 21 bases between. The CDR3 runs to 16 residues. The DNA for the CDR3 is TGTGCCAGCAGGGGATACAGGACGGAGGATCGCACTGAAGCTTTCTTT. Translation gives CASRGYRTEDRTEAFF.

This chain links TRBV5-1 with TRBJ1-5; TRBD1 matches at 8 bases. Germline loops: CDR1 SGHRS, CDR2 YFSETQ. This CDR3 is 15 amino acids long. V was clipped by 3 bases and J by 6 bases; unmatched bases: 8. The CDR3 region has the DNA TGCGCCAGCAGCTCTGTTCCGGGGACAGGTCAGCCCCAGCATTTT. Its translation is CASSSVPGTGQPQHF. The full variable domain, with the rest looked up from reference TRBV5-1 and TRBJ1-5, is KAGVTQTPRYLIKTRGQQVTLSCSPISGHRSVSWYQQTPGQGLQFLFEYFSETQRNKGNFPGRFSGRQFSNSRSEMNVSTLELGDSALYLCASSSVPGTGQPQHFGDGTRLSIL.

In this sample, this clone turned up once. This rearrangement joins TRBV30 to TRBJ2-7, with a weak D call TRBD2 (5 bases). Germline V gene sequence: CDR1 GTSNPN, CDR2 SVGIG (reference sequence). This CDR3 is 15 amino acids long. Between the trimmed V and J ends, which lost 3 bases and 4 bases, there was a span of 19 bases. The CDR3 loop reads CAWRARTSAYYEQYF. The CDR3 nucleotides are TGTGCCTGGAGAGCCCGGACTTCCGCCTATTACGAGCAGTACTTC.

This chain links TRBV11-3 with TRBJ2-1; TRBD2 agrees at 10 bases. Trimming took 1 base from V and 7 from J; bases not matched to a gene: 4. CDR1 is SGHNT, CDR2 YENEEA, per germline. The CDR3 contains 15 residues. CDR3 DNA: TGTGCCAGCAGCTTAGGAGCGGGGGGGCGGAATGAGCAGTTCTTC. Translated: CASSLGAGGRNEQFF. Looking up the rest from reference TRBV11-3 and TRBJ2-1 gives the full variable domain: EAGVVQSPRYKIIEKKQPVAFWCNPISGHNTLYWYLQNLGQGPELLIRYENEEAVDDSQLPKDRFSAERLKGVDSTLKIQPAELGDSAVYLCASSLGAGGRNEQFFGPGTRLTVL.

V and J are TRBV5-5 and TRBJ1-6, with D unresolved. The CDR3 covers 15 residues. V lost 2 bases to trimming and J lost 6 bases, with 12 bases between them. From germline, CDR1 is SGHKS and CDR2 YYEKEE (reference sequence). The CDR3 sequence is CASSFRFSSNSPLHF. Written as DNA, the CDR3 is TGTGCCAGCAGCTTTCGATTCTCCAGTAATTCACCCCTCCACTTT.

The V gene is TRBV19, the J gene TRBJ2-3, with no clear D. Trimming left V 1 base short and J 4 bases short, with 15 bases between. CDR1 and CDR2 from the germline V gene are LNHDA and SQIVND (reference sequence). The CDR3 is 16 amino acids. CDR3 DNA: TGTGCCAGTAGTATAGGTGGGGTTGGTTATTCAGATACGCAGTATTTT. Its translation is CASSIGGVGYSDTQYF.

As DNA, the CDR3 is TGTGCCAGCAGTTTTGGACAGGGACTACAAACACTAGCGGGAGACTTCACAGATACGCAGTATTTT. Its protein is CASSFGQGLQTLAGDFTDTQYF. The chain recombines TRBV28 with TRBJ2-3, with TRBD2 matching 11 bases. The V segment lost 3 bases and the J segment 2 bases; nucleotides outside the gene matches: 22. The CDR3 consists of 22 residues. In germline, CDR1 is MDHEN, CDR2 SYDVKM.

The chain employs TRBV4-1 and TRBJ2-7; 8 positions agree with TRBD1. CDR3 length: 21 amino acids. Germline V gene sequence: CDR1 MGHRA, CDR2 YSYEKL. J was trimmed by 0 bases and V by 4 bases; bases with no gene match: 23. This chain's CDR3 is CASSLHPTTGEWVGSSYEQYF. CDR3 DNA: TGCGCCAGCAGCCTACACCCGACGACAGGGGAATGGGTAGGGAGCTCCTACGAGCAGTACTTC.

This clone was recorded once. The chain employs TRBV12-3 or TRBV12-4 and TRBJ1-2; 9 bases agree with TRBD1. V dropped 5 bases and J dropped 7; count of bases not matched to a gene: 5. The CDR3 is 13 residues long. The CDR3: CASSMTGGFGYTF. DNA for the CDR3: TGTGCCAGCAGTATGACAGGGGGGTTTGGCTACACCTTC.

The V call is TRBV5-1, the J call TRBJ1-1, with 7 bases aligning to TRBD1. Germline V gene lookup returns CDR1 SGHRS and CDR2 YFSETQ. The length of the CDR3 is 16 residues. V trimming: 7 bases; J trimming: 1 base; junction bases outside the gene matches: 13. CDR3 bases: TGCGCCAGCTCGACAATCCCCGGGACAGCGAACACTGAAGCTTTCTTT. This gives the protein CASSTIPGTANTEAFF. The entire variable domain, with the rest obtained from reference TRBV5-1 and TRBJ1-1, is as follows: KAGVTQTPRYLIKTRGQQVTLSCSPISGHRSVSWYQQTPGQGLQFLFEYFSETQRNKGNFPGRFSGRQFSNSRSEMNVSTLELGDSALYLCASSTIPGTANTEAFFGQGTRLTVV.

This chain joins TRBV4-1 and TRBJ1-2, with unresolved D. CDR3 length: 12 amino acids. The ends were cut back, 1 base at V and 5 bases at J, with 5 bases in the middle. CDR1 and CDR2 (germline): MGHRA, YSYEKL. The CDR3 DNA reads TGCGCCAGCAGCCAAGCGGGTTATGGCTACACCTTC. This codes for CASSQAGYGYTF.

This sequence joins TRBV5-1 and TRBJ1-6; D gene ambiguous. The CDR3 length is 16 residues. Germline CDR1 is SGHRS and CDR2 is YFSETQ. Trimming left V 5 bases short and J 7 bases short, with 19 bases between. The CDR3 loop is CASSERIGPSNSPLHF. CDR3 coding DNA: TGCGCCAGCAGTGAGAGAATTGGACCCTCCAATTCACCCCTCCACTTT.

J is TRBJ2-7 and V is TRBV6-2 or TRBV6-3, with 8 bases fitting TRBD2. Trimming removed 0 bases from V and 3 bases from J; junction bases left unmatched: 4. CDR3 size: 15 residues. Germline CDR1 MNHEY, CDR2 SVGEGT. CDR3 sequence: CASSYSDGRGYEQYF. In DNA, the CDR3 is TGTGCCAGCAGTTACTCTGACGGGAGGGGCTACGAGCAGTACTTC.

CDR3 nucleotides: TGTGCCAGCAGTGAGAGGGGAATGGGGTCTTTCTATGGCTACACCTTC. It encodes CASSERGMGSFYGYTF. The chain couples TRBV5-6 to TRBJ1-2; possible D gene TRBD1, 5 bases. CDR1 is SGHDT, CDR2 YYEEEE, per germline. The CDR3 contains 16 residues. The germline V and J ends were trimmed by 5 bases and 4 bases, with 21 bases remaining between them.

For the CDR3, the DNA is TGTGCCAGCAGTCGACAGGGGGGGCGGAACACTGAAGCTTTCTTT. Its protein is CASSRQGGRNTEAFF. The chain combines TRBV2 with TRBJ1-1, with 9 bases that match TRBD1. There are 15 residues in the CDR3. V shed 5 bases, J shed 1 base, and the junction held 5 bases outside the gene matches. Germline V gene lookup returns CDR1 SNHLY and CDR2 FYNNEI.

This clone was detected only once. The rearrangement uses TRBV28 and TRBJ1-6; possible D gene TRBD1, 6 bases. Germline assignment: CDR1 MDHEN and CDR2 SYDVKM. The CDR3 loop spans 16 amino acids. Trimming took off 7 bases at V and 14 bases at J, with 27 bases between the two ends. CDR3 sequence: CASMPGGGRLWATLHF. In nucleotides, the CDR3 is TGTGCCAGCATGCCGGGCGGGGGGCGGCTGTGGGCCACCCTCCACTTT.

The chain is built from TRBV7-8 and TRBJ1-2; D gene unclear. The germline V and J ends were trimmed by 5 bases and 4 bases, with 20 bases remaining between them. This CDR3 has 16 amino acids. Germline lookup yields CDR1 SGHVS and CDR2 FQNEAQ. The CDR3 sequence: CASSPRTATDFYGYTF. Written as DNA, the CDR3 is TGTGCCAGCAGCCCCCGGACGGCGACCGACTTCTATGGCTACACCTTC.

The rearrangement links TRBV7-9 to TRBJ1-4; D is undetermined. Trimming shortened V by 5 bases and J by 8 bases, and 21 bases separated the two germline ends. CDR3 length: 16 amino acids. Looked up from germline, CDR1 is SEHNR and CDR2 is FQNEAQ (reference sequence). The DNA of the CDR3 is TGTGCCAGCAGCCCCCTCGGAACAGCGACGAAGGAAAAACTGTTTTTT. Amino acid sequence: CASSPLGTATKEKLFF.

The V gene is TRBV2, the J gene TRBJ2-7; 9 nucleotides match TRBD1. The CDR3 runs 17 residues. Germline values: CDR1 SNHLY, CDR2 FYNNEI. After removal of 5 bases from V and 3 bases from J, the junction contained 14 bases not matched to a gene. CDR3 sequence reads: CASSTGQGWEVIYEQYF. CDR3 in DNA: TGTGCCAGCAGTACGGGACAGGGATGGGAGGTCATCTACGAGCAGTACTTC.

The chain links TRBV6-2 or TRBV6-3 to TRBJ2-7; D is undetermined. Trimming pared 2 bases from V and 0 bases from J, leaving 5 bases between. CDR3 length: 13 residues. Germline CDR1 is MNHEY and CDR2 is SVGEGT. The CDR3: CASSYRISYEQYF. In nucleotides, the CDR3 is TGTGCCAGCAGTTACCGGATCTCCTACGAGCAGTACTTC.